Below, one T cell receptor (beta chain) is given with its context. What it recognizes is unknown. This record belongs to a study of blood T cells in healthy people across ages. Findings of the study overall: Total diversity from one million sequenced T cells was likely underestimated. Naive T cell percentage by flow cytometry tracked strongly with beta diversity. Donors of long life had a larger count of naive CD4+ cells and greater diversity than aged donors.

Germline loops: CDR1 SGHAT, CDR2 FQNNGV. J lost 2 bases, V lost 4 bases, and 12 bases had no gene match. This CDR3 is built from 18 residues. Alongside a J-beta primer mix, a sample-barcoded 5' primer served in a second PCR lasting 7 to 11 cycles. A template-switch adaptor that had 12 random nucleotides put a tag on each cDNA molecule. TCRdb independently ran MiXCR on the 5' RACE reads; one entry per CDR3 protein. There are around 1.7 million distinct CDR3 sequences in the sample; roughly 27% occur only once, and 7.7% lies in the top ten. The chain joins TRBV11-2 to TRBJ2-5, with 11 bases identical to TRBD2. Sequences were obtained from blood. The source of this sequence is a woman younger than 45 in good health. CDR3 in amino acids: CASSSYIGASGGQETQYF. The CDR3 DNA reads TGTGCCAGCAGCTCCTATATAGGGGCTAGCGGGGGGCAAGAGACCCAGTACTTC.